The present TCR beta chain was sequenced within a study of cytomegalovirus exposure and HLA in healthy donors. Findings and limits, study-wide: The study put 150 or so TCR beta chains on its list as cytomegalovirus-associated. Three chains tied to CMV proved CMV antigen-specific in vitro.

Of note for this clone: Its antigen remains unidentified. Relative to the germline gene, one junction end is altered; a read error may explain this.

This CDR3 has 12 amino acids. Germline V gives CDR1 SNHLY, CDR2 FYNNEI. The table came from immunoSEQ multiplex PCR; TCRdb's copy has only in-frame clones and leaves some out. The repertoire has some 240,000 clones, 83% of them found once; the top ten carry around 5.4%. The receptor was derived from a woman aged 18-29 years in good health and CMV-seronegative. The specimen was PBMCs. J is TRBJ1-4 and V is TRBV2, with D possibly being TRBD1 (5 bases). CDR3: CASSRSGRGGLF. The CDR3 coding sequence is TGTGCCAGCAGCCGCTCAGGGAGGGGCGGCCTTTTT.